The clone carrying this TCR beta chain has only a few counts. Researchers took RNA transcripts and amplified TCR beta CDR3 regions from them. HTBI primers were used in a first-round RT-PCR, which preceded a second-round multiplex PCR. TCRdb processed the multiplex PCR reads anew with MiXCR; each CDR3 protein has one entry. The sample consists of about 620,000 distinct CDR3 sequences, about 20% of them appearing once. This record belongs to a study of Graves' ophthalmopathy and Graves' hyperthyroidism. The V gene's germline CDR1 is MDHEN and CDR2 SYDVKM. The length of the CDR3 is 14 residues. Between the trimmed V and J ends, which lost 3 bases and 7 bases, there was a span of 16 bases.

The chain has TRBV28 and TRBJ2-7; D assignment may be TRBD1 or TRBD2 (5 bases each). The sample consisted of peripheral blood. The source of this sequence is a woman aged 18-29 years with stable Graves' hyperthyroidism. Some clones in this sample may be carry-over from other donors' samples. The DNA for the CDR3 is TGTGCCAGCAGTTTTGCGTCGGGGCTACGGGAGCAGTACTTC. It encodes CASSFASGLREQYF.